One sample yielded the 14 T cell receptor beta chains listed below, sequenced in a study of shared clonotypes between healthy human individuals. Data came from immunoSEQ multiplex PCR; TCRdb stores just in-frame clones and leaves some out. The sample contains under 350,000 clones, about nine tenths of which appear only once. Sequenced input: memory CD8+ T cells sorted from blood. Subset defined: CD45RO+ cells pooled with CCR7-negative TemRA cells. All receptors derive from a man younger than 35 in good health.

The chain couples TRBV7-3 to TRBJ1-1; tentatively, D is TRBD1 (5 bases). This CDR3 has 13 amino acids. Looked up from germline, CDR1 is SGHTA and CDR2 is FQGTGA. V was trimmed by 5 bases and J by 6 bases, leaving 13 bases between them. CDR3 nucleotide sequence: TGTGCCAGCAGCGAGGTGAGGGACGCTGAAGCTTTCTTT. Protein sequence: CASSEVRDAEAFF.

This chain's CDR3 is CASGITGTSGGPTYEQYF. The CDR3 DNA is TGTGCCAGCGGGATAACCGGGACTAGCGGAGGGCCTACCTACGAGCAGTACTTC. This chain uses TRBV27 with TRBJ2-7; 11 bases match TRBD2. The CDR3 spans 18 residues. The germline CDR1 and CDR2 sequences are MNHEY and SMNVEV (reference sequence). J gave up 2 bases and V 8 bases, and 17 bases lay outside the gene matches.

This CDR3 is CASSLALGLSSYNEQFF. The CDR3 nucleotides read TGTGCCAGCAGCTTGGCCCTAGGCCTCTCTTCCTACAATGAGCAGTTCTTC. The genes are TRBV5-6 and TRBJ2-1, with unresolved D. Germline-derived CDR1 and CDR2 are SGHDT and YYEEEE. V was clipped by 0 bases and J by 1 base, with 14 bases between them. There are 17 residues in the CDR3.

J is TRBJ1-1 and V is TRBV4-1; possible D gene TRBD1, 5 bases. The CDR3 is made up of 18 amino acids. CDR1 is MGHRA, CDR2 YSYEKL, per germline. The V and J ends lost 4 bases and 0 bases respectively, with 21 bases between them. The CDR3 spells CASSPGRVLDHMNTEAFF. The CDR3 DNA follows: TGCGCCAGCAGCCCAGGGAGAGTTTTAGATCACATGAACACTGAAGCTTTCTTT.

The rearrangement links TRBV19 to TRBJ1-2; D remains ambiguous. CDR1 is LNHDA and CDR2 is SQIVND in the germline V gene (reference sequence). Trimming left V 0 bases short and J 6 bases short, with 17 bases between. CDR3 size: 16 residues. The CDR3 protein is CASSIDREGPDHGYTF. CDR3 coding DNA: TGTGCCAGTAGTATAGATAGGGAAGGGCCGGATCATGGCTACACCTTC.

The gene calls are TRBV1 and TRBJ2-5; the table's TRBD1 call for D was not verified on the DNA. TRBV1 is designated a pseudogene. This CDR3 is 14 amino acids long. This chain's CDR3 is CTSSQARFQETQYF. For the CDR3, the DNA is TGCACCAGCAGCCAAGCCAGGTTCCAAGAGACCCAGTACTTC.

The chain joins TRBV7-9 to TRBJ2-7; 8 bases match TRBD1. The junction had 7 bases not matched to a gene; V was cut back by 5 bases and J by 1 base. The germline CDR1 and CDR2 sequences are SEHNR and FQNEAQ (reference sequence). The CDR3 length is 15 residues. The DNA for the CDR3 is TGTGCCAGCAGCCCAGGGACAGGCTTGTCCTACGAGCAGTACTTC. As protein: CASSPGTGLSYEQYF.

This chain joins TRBV4-3 and TRBJ1-1; D is undetermined. Germline-derived CDR1 and CDR2 are LGHNA and YSLEER. V was cut by 0 bases and J by 6 bases, with 14 bases left in between. The CDR3 has 15 amino acids. DNA for the CDR3: TGCGCCAGCAGCCAAGATCGAGCGGCTTGGCCTGAAGCTTTCTTT. It encodes CASSQDRAAWPEAFF.

The V and J genes are TRBV6-5 and TRBJ1-2, with D hard to call. Trimming pared 8 bases from V and 2 bases from J, leaving 15 bases between. The germline gives CDR1 MNHEY, CDR2 SVGAGI. This CDR3 has 14 residues. This chain's CDR3 is CASGLKPTNYGYTF. CDR3 in DNA: TGTGCCAGCGGTTTGAAACCGACGAACTATGGCTACACCTTC.

This chain links TRBV5-1 with TRBJ2-5; weak D call: TRBD1 (5 bases). This CDR3 is built from 14 residues. V shed 2 bases and J shed 2 bases, with 10 bases lying between them. The germline V gene has CDR1 SGHRS and CDR2 YFSETQ. CDR3 region: CASSFGQGQETQYF. The CDR3 bases are TGCGCCAGCAGCTTCGGGCAGGGTCAAGAGACCCAGTACTTC.

The gene calls are TRBV5-8 and TRBJ2-1; possible D gene TRBD2, 5 bases. This CDR3 region has 12 residues. Germline-derived CDR1 and CDR2 are SGHTS and YDEGEE. V lost 4 bases and J lost 12, with 14 bases in between. CDR3 coding DNA: TGTGCCAGCAGCGTCCCGGGGTTTGGGCAGTTCTTC. Its translation: CASSVPGFGQFF.

The chain joins TRBV12-5 to TRBJ2-7; 10 bases are a match to TRBD1. The CDR3 loop spans 17 amino acids. With 7 bases clipped from V and 4 bases from J, the junction kept 16 bases outside the gene matches. Germline V gives CDR1 LGHNT, CDR2 FRNRAP. The CDR3 DNA reads as TGTGCTAGTGCCTCGCCACGGGACAGGGGTTCGTTATACGAGCAGTACTTC. Translation: CASASPRDRGSLYEQYF. Variable domain in full (rest from reference TRBV12-5 and TRBJ2-7): DARVTQTPRHKVTEMGQEVTMRCQPILGHNTVFWYRQTMMQGLELLAYFRNRAPLDDSGMPKDRFSAEMPDATLATLKIQPSEPRDSAVYFCASASPRDRGSLYEQYFGPGTRLTVT.

The genes are TRBV10-1 and TRBJ1-5, with D unresolved. Germline V gives CDR1 WNHNN, CDR2 SYGVQD (reference sequence). Trimming left V 3 bases short and J 4 bases short, with 7 bases between. This CDR3 has 13 amino acids. In nucleotides, the CDR3 is TGCGCCAGCAGTGACAGCCCGAATCAGCCCCAGCATTTT. Protein sequence: CASSDSPNQPQHF.

The rearrangement joins TRBV5-1 to TRBJ2-7, with 9 bases identical to TRBD1. This CDR3 has 15 amino acids. The V and J ends lost 4 bases and 1 base, in that order; junction bases with no gene match: 6. Germline values: CDR1 SGHRS, CDR2 YFSETQ. DNA for the CDR3: TGCGCCAGCAGCCTGGCCGGGACAGGGTCCTACGAGCAGTACTTC. It codes for CASSLAGTGSYEQYF.